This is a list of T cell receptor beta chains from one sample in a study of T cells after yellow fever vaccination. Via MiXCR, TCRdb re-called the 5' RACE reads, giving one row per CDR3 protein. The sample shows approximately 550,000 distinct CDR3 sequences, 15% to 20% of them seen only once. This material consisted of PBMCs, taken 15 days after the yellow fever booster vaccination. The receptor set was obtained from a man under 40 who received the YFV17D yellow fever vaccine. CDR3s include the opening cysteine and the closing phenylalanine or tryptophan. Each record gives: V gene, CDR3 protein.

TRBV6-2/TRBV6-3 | CAIEGTESYEQYF
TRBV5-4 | CASSLQGLYNEQFF
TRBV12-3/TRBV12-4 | CASSFGPHNEQFF
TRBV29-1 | CSVERLHSNEQFF
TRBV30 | CAWSSQGAIIGGEQFF
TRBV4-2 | CASSQADRSGELFF
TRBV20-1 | CRTSRTYEQYF
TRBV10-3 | CAIREGPLNEQFF
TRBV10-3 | CASGDTSYEQYF
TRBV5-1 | CASSLARGYPHLAGANVLTF
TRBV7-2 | CASSLVGHKETQYF
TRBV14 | CASSQEVRGSEQFF
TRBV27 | CASSLAGLADYNEQFF
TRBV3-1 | CASSHGGLRGGTQYF
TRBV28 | CASSSLSAYEQYF
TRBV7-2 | CASSLIHQETQYF
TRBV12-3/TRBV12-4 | CASSTYEASYNEQFF
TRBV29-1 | CSVQHGQLEQYF
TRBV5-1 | CASSLVWGADGKLFF
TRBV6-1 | CASSEVGVVGNSPLHF
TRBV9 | CASSVRGAANTGELFF
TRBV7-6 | CASSLEGGPPEGETQYF
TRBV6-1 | CASSGTRGSAGELFF
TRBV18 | CASSSGRKFYEQYF
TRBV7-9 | CASTRDRTSGTDTQYF
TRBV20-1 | CSVSPTVMNTEAFF
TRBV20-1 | CSARSRLAREQFF
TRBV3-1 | CASGRWNTDTQYF
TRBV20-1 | CSASPVQETQYF
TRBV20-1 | CSAHQGGGEQYF
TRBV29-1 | CSVPGGGNFF
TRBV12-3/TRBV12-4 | CASRQGIGGETQYF
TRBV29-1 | CSVQFSGIGEQYF
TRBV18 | CASSGRSGRSNEQFF
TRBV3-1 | CASSQEDGSHSPLHF
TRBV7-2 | CASTQGGLQETQYF
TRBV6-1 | CASSPPPGLAGAYEQYF
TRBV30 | CAWSPSDYEQYF
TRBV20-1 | CSARGRNYGYTF
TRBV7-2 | CASSTTSGRFNEQFF
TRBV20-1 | CSAREGRTYTDTQYF
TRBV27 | CASSKAYFSYEQYF
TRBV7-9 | CASRSGLAGGGEQFF
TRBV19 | CASKRESYNEQFF
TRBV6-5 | CASSYRDNKEQYF
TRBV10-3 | CAISEPGTRGYNEQFF